This entry is about one T cell receptor beta chain. Its specificity is unknown. This CDR3 contains 13 residues. Trimming removed 2 bases from V and 3 bases from J; junction bases left unmatched: 4. Germline loops: CDR1 GTSNPN, CDR2 SVGIG (reference sequence). The sample is drawn from a study of CD4 T cells in relation to SARS-CoV-2 and coronaviruses. Looking at the study overall: TCR beta CDR3s were sequenced after 10-day antigen culture of PBMCs. No peptide or an HIV-1 Nef peptide pool served as negative control. Shared crossreactive spike epitopes were mapped to their HLA restriction.

Here immunoSEQ multiplex PCR was the method, and the copy in TCRdb shows in-frame clones only, minus some. The data contain about 19,000 clones, 77% of them seen just once; the ten biggest clones take up 23%. CD4+ T cells from unexposed donors were obtained before the COVID-19 pandemic (2011-2018). The cells were cultured for under 13 days before CD4+ T cells were isolated. This TCR was recovered from a human donor in good health. Material for sequencing was CD4+ T cells from PBMCs, cultured in vitro. The chain combines TRBV30 with TRBJ2-7; 7 nucleotides agree with TRBD2. CDR3 nucleotides: TGTGCCTGGAGTAGGGCTAGCGGCTACGAGCAGTACTTC. Protein: CAWSRASGYEQYF.